The sequence of this T cell receptor beta chain was determined in a study of cytomegalovirus exposure and HLA in healthy donors. A multiplex PCR was run with 60 Vbeta primers and 13 Jbeta primers. How the authors handled the data: The authors later counted around 80 million unique TCR beta chains, roughly 10 million of them shared. TCRdb's table, derived via immunoSEQ multiplex PCR, lists solely in-frame clones and lacks some. V and J calls plus clone size are reproduced from that table; the DNA served to infer D and trimming. In the table there are about 150,000 clones, approximately 80% of which are singletons. On this clone itself: Its antigen is not known.

Broader study findings: A later analysis reportedly found that, within productive TCRs, an Asian-associated ancestry cluster had fewer N-insertions than the mean observed across the approximately 600 donors. Three CMV-associated chains proved CMV antigen-specific in vitro. V- and J-gene trimming in TCR beta was tied to a missense DCLRE1C variant by an analysis performed later.

This CDR3 is built from 13 residues. CDR1 and CDR2 (germline): SGHTA, FQGNSA. The V gene lost 5 bases and the J gene lost 6 bases, with 13 bases spanning the gap. The V gene is TRBV7-2, the J gene TRBJ1-1; D unclear. The source is a man aged 30 to 45 in good health and CMV-seropositive. Sequencing was carried out using PBMCs. For the CDR3, the DNA is TGTGCCAGCAGCCGAACTAGGGAGGCTGAAGCTTTCTTT. This codes for CASSRTREAEAFF.